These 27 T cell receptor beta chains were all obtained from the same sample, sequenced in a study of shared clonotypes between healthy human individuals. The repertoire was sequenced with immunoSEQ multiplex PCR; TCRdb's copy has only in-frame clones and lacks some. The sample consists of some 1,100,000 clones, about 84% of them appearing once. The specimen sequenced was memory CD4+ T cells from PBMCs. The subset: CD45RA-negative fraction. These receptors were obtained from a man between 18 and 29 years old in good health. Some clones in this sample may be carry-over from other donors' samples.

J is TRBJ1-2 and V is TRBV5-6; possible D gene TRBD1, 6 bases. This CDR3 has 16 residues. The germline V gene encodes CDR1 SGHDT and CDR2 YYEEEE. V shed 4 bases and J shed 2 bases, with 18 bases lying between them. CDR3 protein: CASSPFGQGYNYGYTF. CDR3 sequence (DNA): TGTGCCAGCAGCCCCTTTGGTCAGGGGTACAACTATGGCTACACCTTC.

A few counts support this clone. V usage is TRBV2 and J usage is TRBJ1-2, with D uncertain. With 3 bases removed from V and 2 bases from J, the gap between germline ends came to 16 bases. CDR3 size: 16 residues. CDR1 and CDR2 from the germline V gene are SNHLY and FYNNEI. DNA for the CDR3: TGTGCCAGCAGTGATGCCCTGGGCCAGGCGAACTATGGCTACACCTTC. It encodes CASSDALGQANYGYTF.

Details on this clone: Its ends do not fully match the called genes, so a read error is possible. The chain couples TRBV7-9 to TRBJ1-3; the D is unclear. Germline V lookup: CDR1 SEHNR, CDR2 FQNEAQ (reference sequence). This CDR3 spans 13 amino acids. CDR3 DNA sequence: TGCGCCAGCAGCCGCGGGTGGGGAAACACCATATATTTT. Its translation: CASSRGWGNTIYF.

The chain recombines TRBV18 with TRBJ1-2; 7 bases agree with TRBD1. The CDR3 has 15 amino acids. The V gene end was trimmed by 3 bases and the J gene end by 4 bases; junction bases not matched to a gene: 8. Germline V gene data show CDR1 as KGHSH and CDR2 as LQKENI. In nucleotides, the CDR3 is TGTGCCAGCTCACCTACCACGGGACAGCTCTATGGCTACACCTTC. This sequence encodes CASSPTTGQLYGYTF.

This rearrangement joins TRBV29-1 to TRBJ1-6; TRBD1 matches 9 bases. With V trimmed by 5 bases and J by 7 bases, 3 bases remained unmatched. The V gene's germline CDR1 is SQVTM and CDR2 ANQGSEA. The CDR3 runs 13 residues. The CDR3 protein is CSVRQGGNSPLHF. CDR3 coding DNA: TGCAGCGTTCGACAGGGGGGGAATTCACCCCTCCACTTT.

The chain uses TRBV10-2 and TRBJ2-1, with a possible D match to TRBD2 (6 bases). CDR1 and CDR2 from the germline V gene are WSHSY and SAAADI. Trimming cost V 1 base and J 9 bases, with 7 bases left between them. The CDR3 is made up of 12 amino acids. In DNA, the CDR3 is TGCGCCAGCAGTGAGTACGGGGGTGAGCAGTTCTTC. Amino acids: CASSEYGGEQFF.

The CDR3 nucleotides are TGTGCCATCATGATCTCTAGTAACAGGGGGACTGAAGCTTTCTTT. It yields the protein CAIMISSNRGTEAFF. This chain joins TRBV28 and TRBJ1-1, with 8 bases matching TRBD1. The CDR3 loop spans 15 amino acids. With 10 bases clipped from V and 5 bases from J, the junction kept 15 bases outside the gene matches. Per the germline V gene, CDR1 is MDHEN and CDR2 is SYDVKM.

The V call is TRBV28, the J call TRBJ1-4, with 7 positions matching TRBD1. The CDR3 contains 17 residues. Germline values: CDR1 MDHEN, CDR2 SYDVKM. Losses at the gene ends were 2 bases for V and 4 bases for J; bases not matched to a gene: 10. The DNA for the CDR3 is TGTGCCAGCAGTTTAGTACCACAGGGGCGATATAATGAAAAACTGTTTTTT. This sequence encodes CASSLVPQGRYNEKLFF.

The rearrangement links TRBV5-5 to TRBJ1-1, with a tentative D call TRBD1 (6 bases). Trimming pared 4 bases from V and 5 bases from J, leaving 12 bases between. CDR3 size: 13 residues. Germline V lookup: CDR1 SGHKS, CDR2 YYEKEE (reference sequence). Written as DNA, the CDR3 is TGTGCCAGCAGCCGAATCAGGGGAACTGAAGCTTTCTTT. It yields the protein CASSRIRGTEAFF. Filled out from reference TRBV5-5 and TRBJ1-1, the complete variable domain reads DAGVTQSPTHLIKTRGQQVTLRCSPISGHKSVSWYQQVLGQGPQFIFQYYEKEERGRGNFPDRFSARQFPNYSSELNVNALLLGDSALYLCASSRIRGTEAFFGQGTRLTVV.

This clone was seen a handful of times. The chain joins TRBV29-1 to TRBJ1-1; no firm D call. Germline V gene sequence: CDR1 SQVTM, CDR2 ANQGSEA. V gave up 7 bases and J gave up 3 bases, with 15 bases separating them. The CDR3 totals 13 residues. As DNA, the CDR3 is TGCAGCGCCCAGACTGACCTTGACACTGAAGCTTTCTTT. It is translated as CSAQTDLDTEAFF.

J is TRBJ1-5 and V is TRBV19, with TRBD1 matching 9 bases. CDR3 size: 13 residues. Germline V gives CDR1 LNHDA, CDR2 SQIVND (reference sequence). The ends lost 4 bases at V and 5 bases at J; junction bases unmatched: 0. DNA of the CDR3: TGTGCCAGTAGTAGGACAGGGGATCAGCCCCAGCATTTT. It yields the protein CASSRTGDQPQHF.

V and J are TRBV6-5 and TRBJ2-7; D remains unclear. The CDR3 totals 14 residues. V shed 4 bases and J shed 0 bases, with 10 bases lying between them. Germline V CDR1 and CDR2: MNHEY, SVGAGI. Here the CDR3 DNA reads TGTGCCAGCAGTTCCCCTAAGGGCTCCTACGAGCAGTACTTC. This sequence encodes CASSSPKGSYEQYF.

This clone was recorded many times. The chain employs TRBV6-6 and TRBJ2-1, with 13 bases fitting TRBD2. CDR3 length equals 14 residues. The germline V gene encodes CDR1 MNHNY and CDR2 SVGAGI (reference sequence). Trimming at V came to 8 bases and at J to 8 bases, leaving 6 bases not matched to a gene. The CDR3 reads CASGTSGRVDEQFF. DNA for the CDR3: TGTGCCAGCGGCACTAGCGGGAGGGTGGATGAGCAGTTCTTC.

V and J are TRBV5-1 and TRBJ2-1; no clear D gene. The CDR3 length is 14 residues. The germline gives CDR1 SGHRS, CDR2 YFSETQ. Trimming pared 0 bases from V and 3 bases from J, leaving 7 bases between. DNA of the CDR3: TGCGCCAGCAGCTTGGATCCTGGCTACAATGAGCAGTTCTTC. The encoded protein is CASSLDPGYNEQFF.

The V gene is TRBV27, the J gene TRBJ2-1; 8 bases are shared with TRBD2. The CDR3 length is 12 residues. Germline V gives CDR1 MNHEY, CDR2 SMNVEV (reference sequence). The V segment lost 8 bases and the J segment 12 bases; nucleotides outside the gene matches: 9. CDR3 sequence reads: CASGPTSETQFF. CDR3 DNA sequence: TGTGCCAGCGGCCCGACTAGCGAGACGCAGTTCTTC.

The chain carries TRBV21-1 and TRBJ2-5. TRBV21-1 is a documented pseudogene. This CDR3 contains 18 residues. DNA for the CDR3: TGTGCCAGCAGACAGGGCAGGGGCCGGGACTTTCTGCAAGAGACCCAGTACTTC. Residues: CASRQGRGRDFLQETQYF.

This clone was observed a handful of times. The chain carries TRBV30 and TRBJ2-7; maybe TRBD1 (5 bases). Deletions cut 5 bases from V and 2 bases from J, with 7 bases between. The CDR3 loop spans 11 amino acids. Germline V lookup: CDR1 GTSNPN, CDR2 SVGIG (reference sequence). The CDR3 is CAWGAAYEQYF. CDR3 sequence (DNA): TGTGCCTGGGGGGCAGCCTACGAGCAGTACTTC. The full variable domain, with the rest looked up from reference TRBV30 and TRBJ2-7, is SQTIHQWPATLVQPVGSPLSLECTVEGTSNPNLYWYRQAAGRGLQLLFYSVGIGQISSEVPQNLSASRPQDRQFILSSKKLLLSDSGFYLCAWGAAYEQYFGPGTRLTVT.

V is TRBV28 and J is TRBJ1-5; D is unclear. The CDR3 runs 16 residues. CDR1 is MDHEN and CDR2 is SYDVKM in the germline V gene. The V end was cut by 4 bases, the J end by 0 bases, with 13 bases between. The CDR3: CASSSGSFTSNQPQHF. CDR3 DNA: TGTGCCAGCAGTTCCGGGTCCTTCACTAGCAATCAGCCCCAGCATTTT.

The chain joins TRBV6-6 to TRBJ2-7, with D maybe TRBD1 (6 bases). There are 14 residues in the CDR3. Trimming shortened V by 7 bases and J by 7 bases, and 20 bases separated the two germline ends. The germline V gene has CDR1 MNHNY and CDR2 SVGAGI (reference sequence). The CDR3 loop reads CASTRQALLSEQYF. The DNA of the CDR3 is TGTGCCAGCACCCGACAGGCCCTCCTTAGTGAGCAGTACTTC.

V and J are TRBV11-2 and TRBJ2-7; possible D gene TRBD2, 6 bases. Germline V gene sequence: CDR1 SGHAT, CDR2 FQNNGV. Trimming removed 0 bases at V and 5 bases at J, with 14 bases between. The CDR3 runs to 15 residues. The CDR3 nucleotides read TGTGCCAGCAGCTTAGAGGGCGGGACGTACCACGAGCAGTACTTC. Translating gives CASSLEGGTYHEQYF.

DNA for the CDR3: TGCGCCAGCAGCCCCTTGCAAGTGGCAGATACGCAGTATTTT. Protein: CASSPLQVADTQYF. This chain connects TRBV5-1 to TRBJ2-3; D unresolved. V gave up 4 bases and J gave up 4 bases, with 13 bases separating them. Germline assignment: CDR1 SGHRS and CDR2 YFSETQ. The CDR3 loop spans 14 amino acids.

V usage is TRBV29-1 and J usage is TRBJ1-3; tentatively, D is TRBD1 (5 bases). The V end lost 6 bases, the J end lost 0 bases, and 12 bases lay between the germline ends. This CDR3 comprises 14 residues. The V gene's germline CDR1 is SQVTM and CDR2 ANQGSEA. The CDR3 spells CSVTDTVSGNTIYF. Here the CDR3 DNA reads TGCAGCGTGACAGATACGGTCTCTGGAAACACCATATATTTT.

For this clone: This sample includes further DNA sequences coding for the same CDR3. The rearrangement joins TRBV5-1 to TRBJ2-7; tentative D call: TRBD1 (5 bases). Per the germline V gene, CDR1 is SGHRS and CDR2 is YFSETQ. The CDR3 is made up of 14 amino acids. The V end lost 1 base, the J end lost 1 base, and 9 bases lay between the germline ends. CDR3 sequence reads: CASSLTGSSYEQYF. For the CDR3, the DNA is TGCGCCAGCAGCTTGACAGGTTCATCCTACGAGCAGTACTTC.

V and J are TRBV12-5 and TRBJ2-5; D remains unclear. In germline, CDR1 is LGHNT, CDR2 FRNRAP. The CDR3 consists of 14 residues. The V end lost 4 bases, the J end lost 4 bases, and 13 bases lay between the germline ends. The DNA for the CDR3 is TGTGCTAGTGGTTCCGGAAGTGCAGGAGAGACCCAGTACTTC. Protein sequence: CASGSGSAGETQYF.

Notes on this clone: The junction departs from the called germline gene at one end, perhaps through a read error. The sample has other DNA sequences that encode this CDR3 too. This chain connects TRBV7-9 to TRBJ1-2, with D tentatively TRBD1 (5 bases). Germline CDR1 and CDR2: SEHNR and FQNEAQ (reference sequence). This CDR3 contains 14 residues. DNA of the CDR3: TGCGCCAGCAGCCTTCGACAGACTCCCTATGGCTACACCTTC. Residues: CASSLRQTPYGYTF.

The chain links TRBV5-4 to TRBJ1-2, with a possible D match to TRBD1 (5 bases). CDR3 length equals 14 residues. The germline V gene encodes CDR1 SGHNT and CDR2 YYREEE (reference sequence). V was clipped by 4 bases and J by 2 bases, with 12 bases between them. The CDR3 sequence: CASSRAPGNYGYTF. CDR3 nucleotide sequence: TGTGCCAGCAGCAGAGCCCCAGGGAACTATGGCTACACCTTC.

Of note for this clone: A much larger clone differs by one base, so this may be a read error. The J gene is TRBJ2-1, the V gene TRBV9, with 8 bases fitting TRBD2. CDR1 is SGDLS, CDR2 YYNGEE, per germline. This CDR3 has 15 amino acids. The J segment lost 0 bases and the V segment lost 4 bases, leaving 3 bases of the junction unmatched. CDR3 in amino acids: CASSISGSSYNEQFF. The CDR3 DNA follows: TGTGCCAGCAGCATAAGCGGGAGCTCCTACAATGAGCAGTTCTTC.